The sequence of this T cell receptor (beta chain) was determined in a study of blood T cell repertoires in COVID-19. At the level of the study: T cells, B-cell-depleted T cells, or PBMCs supplied cDNA or gDNA.

In the authors' workflow: Amplification with reference gene primers provided the estimates of nucleated cell counts. Clones were sequenced by immunoSEQ multiplex PCR, and TCRdb holds only the in-frame ones, with some missing. That table is the source of V, J and clone size, and D and trimming were worked out from the DNA. This table holds fewer than 600,000 clones, around 87% found once. The CDR3 totals 17 residues. Trimming left V 0 bases short and J 4 bases short, with 18 bases between. The V gene's germline CDR1 is MNHEY and CDR2 SMNVEV (reference sequence). The V gene is TRBV27, the J gene TRBJ1-2; no clear D. Sequencing was performed on PBMCs or T cells enriched from blood (not recorded which). This clonotype was obtained from a woman aged 40-49 years who had recovered from COVID-19. The CDR3 sequence is CASSLSPNAPSSYGYTF. The CDR3 coding sequence is TGTGCCAGCAGTTTATCGCCCAACGCCCCCTCTAGCTATGGCTACACCTTC.